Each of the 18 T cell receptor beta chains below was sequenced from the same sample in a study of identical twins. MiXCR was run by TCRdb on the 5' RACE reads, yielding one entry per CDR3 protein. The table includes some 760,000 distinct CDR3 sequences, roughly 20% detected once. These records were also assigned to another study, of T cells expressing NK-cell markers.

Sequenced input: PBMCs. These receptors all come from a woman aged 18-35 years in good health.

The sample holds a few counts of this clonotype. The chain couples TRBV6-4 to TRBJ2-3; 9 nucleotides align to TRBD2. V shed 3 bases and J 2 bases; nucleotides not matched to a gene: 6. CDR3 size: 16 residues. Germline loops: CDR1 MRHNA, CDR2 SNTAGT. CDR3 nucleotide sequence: TGTGCCAGCAGTGAAACAGCGGGAGGTATCACAGATACGCAGTATTTT. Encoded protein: CASSETAGGITDTQYF.

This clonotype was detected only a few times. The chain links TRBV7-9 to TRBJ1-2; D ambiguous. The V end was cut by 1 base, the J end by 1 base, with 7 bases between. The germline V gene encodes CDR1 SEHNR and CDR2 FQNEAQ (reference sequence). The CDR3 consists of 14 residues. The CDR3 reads CASSLGLDNYGYTF. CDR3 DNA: TGTGCCAGCAGCTTAGGCTTGGATAACTATGGCTACACCTTC.

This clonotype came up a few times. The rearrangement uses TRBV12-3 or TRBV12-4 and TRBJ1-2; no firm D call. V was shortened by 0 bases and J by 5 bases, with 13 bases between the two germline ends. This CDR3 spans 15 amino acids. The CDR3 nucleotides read TGTGCCAGCAGTTTAGCTACGGTGGCTACATATGGCTACACCTTC. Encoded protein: CASSLATVATYGYTF.

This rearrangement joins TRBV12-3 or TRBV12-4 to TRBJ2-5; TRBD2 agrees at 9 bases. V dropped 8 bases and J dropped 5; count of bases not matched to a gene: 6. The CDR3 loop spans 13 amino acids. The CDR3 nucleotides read TGTGCCAGCGGTCAGCGGGAGGTGGAGACCCAGTACTTC. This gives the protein CASGQREVETQYF.

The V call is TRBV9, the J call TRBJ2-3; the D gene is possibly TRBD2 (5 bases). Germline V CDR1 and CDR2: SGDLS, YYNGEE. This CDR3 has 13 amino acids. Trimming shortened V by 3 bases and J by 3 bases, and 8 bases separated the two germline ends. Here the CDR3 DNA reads TGTGCCAGCAGCGCCGTAGCGACAGATACGCAGTATTTT. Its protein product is CASSAVATDTQYF. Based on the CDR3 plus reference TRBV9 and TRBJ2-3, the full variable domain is DSGVTQTPKHLITATGQRVTLRCSPRSGDLSVYWYQQSLDQGLQFLIQYYNGEERAKGNILERFSAQQFPDLHSELNLSSLELGDSALYFCASSAVATDTQYFGPGTRLTVL.

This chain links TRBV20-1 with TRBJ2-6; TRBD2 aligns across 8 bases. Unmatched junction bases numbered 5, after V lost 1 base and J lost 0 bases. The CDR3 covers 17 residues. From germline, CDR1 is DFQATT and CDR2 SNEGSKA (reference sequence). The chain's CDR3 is CSARGLAGHSGANVLTF. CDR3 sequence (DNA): TGCAGTGCTAGAGGTCTAGCGGGTCACTCTGGGGCCAACGTCCTGACTTTC.

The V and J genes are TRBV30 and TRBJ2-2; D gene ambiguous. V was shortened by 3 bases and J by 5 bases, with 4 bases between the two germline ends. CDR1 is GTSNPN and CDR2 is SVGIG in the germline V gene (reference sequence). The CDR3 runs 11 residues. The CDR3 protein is CAWRETGELFF. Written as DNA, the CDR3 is TGTGCCTGGAGGGAGACCGGGGAGCTGTTTTTT.

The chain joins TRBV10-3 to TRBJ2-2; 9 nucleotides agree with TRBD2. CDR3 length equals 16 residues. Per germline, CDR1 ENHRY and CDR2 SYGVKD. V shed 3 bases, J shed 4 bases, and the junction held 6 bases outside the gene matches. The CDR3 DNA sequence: TGTGCCATCAGTGACCTTTATAGCGGGGGCACCGGGGAGCTGTTTTTT. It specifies CAISDLYSGGTGELFF.

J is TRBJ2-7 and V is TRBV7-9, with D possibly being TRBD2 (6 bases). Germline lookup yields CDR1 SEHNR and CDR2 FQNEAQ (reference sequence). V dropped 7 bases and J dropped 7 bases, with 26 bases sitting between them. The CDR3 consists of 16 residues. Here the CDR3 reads CASKDRGEVSMGEQYF. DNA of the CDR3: TGTGCCAGCAAAGACCGAGGGGAGGTGTCCATGGGGGAGCAGTACTTC.

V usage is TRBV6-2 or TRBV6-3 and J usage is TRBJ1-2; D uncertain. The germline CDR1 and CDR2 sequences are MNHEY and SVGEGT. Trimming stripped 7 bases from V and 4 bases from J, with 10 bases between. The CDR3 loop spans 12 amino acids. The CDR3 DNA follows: TGTGCCAGCAATGAGGCAACCTATGGCTACACCTTC. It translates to CASNEATYGYTF.

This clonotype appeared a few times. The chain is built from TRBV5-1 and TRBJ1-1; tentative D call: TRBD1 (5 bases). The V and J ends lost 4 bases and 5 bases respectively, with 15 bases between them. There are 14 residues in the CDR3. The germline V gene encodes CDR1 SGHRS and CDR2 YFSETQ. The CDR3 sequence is CASSPRVIETEAFF. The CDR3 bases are TGCGCCAGCAGCCCCAGGGTGATTGAGACTGAAGCTTTCTTT.

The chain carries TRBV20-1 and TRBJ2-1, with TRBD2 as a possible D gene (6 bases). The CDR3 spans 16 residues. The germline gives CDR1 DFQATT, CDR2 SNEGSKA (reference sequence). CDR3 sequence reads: CQLARFTGDFYNEQFF. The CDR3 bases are TGCCAGCTAGCGCGATTTACCGGGGACTTCTACAATGAGCAGTTCTTC.

CDR3 nucleotide sequence: TGTGCCAGCCGGCGTTTCCAGACGAACACTGAAGCTTTCTTT. Its translation is CASRRFQTNTEAFF. The rearrangement links TRBV12-3 or TRBV12-4 to TRBJ1-1; D is uncertain. V dropped 8 bases and J dropped 1 base, with 14 bases sitting between them. The length of the CDR3 is 14 residues.

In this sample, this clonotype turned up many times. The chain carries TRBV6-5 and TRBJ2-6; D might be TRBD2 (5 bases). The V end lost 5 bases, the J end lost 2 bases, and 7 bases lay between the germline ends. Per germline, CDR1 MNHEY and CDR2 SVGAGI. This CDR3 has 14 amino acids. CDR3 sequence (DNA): TGTGCCAGCAGTACTAGGACTGGGGCCAACGTCCTGACTTTC. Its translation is CASSTRTGANVLTF.

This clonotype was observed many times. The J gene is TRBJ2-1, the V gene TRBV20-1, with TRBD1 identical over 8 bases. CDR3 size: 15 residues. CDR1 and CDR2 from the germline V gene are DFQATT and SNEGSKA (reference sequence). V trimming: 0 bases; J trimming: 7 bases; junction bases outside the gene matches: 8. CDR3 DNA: TGCAGTGCTAGAGATCCCCAGGGGGCAGGAAATGAGCAGTTCTTC. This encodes CSARDPQGAGNEQFF.

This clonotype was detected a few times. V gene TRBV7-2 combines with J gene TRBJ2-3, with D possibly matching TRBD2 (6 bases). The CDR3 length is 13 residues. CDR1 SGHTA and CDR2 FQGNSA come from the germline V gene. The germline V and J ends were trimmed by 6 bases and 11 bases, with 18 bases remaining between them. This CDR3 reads CASRWDWLVRQYF. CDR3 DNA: TGTGCCAGCAGATGGGACTGGCTAGTCAGGCAGTATTTT.

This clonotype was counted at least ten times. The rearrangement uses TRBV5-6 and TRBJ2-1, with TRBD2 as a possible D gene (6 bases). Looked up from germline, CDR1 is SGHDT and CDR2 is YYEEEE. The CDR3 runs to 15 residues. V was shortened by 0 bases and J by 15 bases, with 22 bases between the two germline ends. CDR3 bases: TGTGCCAGCAGCTTGGGCGGGGCAGCTTCTATGAGTGGGTTCTTC. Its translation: CASSLGGAASMSGFF.

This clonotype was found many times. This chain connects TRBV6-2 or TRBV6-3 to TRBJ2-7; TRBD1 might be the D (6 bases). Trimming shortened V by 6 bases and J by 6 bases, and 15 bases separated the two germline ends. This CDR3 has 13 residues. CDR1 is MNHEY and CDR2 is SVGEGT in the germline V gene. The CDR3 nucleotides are TGTGCCAGCAGCTGGGGACAATCCAGCGAGCAGTACTTC. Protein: CASSWGQSSEQYF.